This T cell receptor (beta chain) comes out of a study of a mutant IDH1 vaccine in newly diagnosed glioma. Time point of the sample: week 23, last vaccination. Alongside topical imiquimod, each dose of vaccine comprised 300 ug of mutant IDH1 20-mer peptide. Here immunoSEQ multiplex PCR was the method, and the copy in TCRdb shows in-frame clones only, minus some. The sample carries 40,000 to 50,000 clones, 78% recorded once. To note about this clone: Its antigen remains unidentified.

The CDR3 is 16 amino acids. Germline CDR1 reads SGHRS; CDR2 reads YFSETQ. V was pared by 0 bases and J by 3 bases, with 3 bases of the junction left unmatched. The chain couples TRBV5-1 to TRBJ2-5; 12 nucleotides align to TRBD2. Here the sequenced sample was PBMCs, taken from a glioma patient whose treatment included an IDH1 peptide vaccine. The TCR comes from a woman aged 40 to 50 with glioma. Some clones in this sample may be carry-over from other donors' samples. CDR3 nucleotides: TGCGCCAGCAGCTTGGTCCTAGCGGGAGGGGAAGAGACCCAGTACTTC. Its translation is CASSLVLAGGEETQYF.